Listed below are T cell receptor beta chains from one sample, sequenced in a study of monozygotic twins with cystic fibrosis. Profiling relied on immunoSEQ multiplex PCR, and the TCRdb table lists in-frame clones only, not all of them. The sample lists approximately 34,000 clones, roughly 96% seen once, with 0.15% to 0.2% in the top ten. Material: blood. These receptors originate from a girl aged 2-10 years with cystic fibrosis. CDR3s include the opening cysteine and the closing phenylalanine or tryptophan. D genes are given only for firm matches. The size field is filled for only some rows; it gives once, few, many or a size class.

size	V	length	J	D	CDR3	DNA
NA	TRBV6-4	15	TRBJ1-6	NA	CASSQGEGHNSPLHF	TGTGCCAGCAGCCAGGGCGAGGGGCACAATTCACCCCTCCACTTT
NA	TRBV29-1	14	TRBJ2-3	TRBD2	CSVGLAGVTDTQYF	TGCAGCGTAGGACTAGCGGGAGTCACAGATACGCAGTATTTT
once	TRBV5-1	13	TRBJ1-1	NA	CASSSIGRWEAFF	TGCGCCAGCAGCTCGATTGGTCGGTGGGAAGCTTTCTTT
NA	TRBV5-6	14	TRBJ1-2	NA	CASTLGGRGYGYTF	TGTGCCAGCACCTTAGGGGGGCGCGGCTATGGCTACACCTTC
NA	TRBV19	15	TRBJ2-2	TRBD1	CASRAGQGNTGELFF	TGTGCCAGTAGGGCGGGACAGGGGAACACCGGGGAGCTGTTTTTT
NA	TRBV7-3	17	TRBJ1-2	NA	CASSSEPDRFLGSGYTF	TGTGCCAGCAGCTCGGAACCGGACCGCTTCTTGGGGAGTGGCTACACCTTC
NA	TRBV18	13	TRBJ2-7	NA	CASSPGTGQEQYF	TGTGCCAGCTCGCCCGGGACGGGCCAGGAGCAGTACTTC
NA	TRBV28	15	TRBJ2-1	NA	CASIPGTSLYNEQFF	TGTGCCAGCATTCCCGGGACATCTCTCTACAATGAGCAGTTCTTC
NA	TRBV7-8	14	TRBJ2-1	NA	CASSYPPPGNEQFF	TGTGCCAGCAGCTACCCCCCGCCTGGCAATGAGCAGTTCTTC
NA	TRBV30	13	TRBJ2-7	TRBD1	CAWSRRQGHEQYF	TGTGCCTGGAGTCGAAGACAGGGCCACGAGCAGTACTTC
NA	TRBV30	11	TRBJ2-7	NA	CAWSLGYEQYF	TGTGCCTGGAGTCTGGGTTACGAGCAGTACTTC
NA	TRBV7-8	14	TRBJ1-1	NA	CASSPEGYDTEAFF	TGTGCCAGCAGCCCCGAGGGGTACGACACTGAAGCTTTCTTT
NA	TRBV2	16	TRBJ2-7	TRBD1	CASSDPLRGQGDEQYF	TGTGCCAGCAGTGACCCACTCAGGGGGCAGGGCGACGAGCAGTACTTC
NA	TRBV2	15	TRBJ2-7	NA	CASSDRGSGMWEQYF	TGTGCCAGCAGTGATAGAGGGTCCGGGATGTGGGAGCAGTACTTC
NA	TRBV27	18	TRBJ1-2	TRBD1	CASSPPPGQGRSNYGYTF	TGTGCCAGCAGTCCCCCACCGGGACAGGGTCGGAGTAACTATGGCTACACCTTC
NA	TRBV9	15	TRBJ2-1	TRBD2	CASSAGLAGGNEQFF	TGTGCCAGCAGCGCCGGACTAGCGGGCGGTAATGAGCAGTTCTTC
NA	TRBV30	16	TRBJ2-1	NA	CAWRGGTAEGYNEQFF	TGTGCCTGGAGGGGGGGAACAGCGGAAGGTTACAATGAGCAGTTCTTC
NA	TRBV19	14	TRBJ1-1	TRBD1	CASSTRDRDTEAFF	TGTGCCAGTAGTACCCGAGACAGGGACACTGAAGCTTTCTTT
NA	TRBV6-6	13	TRBJ1-1	NA	CASSWGGNTEAFF	TGTGCCAGCAGTTGGGGAGGTAACACTGAAGCTTTCTTT
NA	TRBV6-1	15	TRBJ1-2	NA	CASSEIESSNYGYTF	TGTGCCAGCAGTGAAATAGAGTCATCTAACTATGGCTACACCTTC
once	TRBV6-1	15	TRBJ2-7	NA	CASSEGLGRTGEQYF	TGTGCCAGCAGTGAAGGATTGGGCAGAACGGGCGAGCAGTACTTC
NA	TRBV6-5	13	TRBJ2-5	NA	CASMKWSQETQYF	TGTGCCAGCATGAAGTGGTCCCAAGAGACCCAGTACTTC